What follows is one T cell receptor (beta chain) and its context. Clinical histories supplied by participants themselves formed the basis of cohort assignment. This sample is part of a study of blood T cell repertoires in COVID-19. Study at large: Samples of COVID-19 (acute and convalescent) were obtained from the United States, Italy and Spain.

Assay used: immunoSEQ multiplex PCR; TCRdb lists only in-frame clones, some missing. Of under 500,000 clones in the sample, nearly 90% were seen once. Germline V CDR1 and CDR2: ENHRY, SYGVKD. The CDR3 runs 18 residues. Trimming took 5 bases from V and 2 from J; bases not matched to a gene: 10. J is TRBJ2-3 and V is TRBV10-3; 13 bases line up with TRBD2. This TCR came from a woman between 18 and 30 years old with acute COVID-19. What was sequenced was PBMCs or T cells enriched from blood (not recorded which). CDR3 DNA: TGTGCCATCAGTAGGGGGACCGGGACTAGCGGGACCACAGATACGCAGTATTTT. This encodes CAISRGTGTSGTTDTQYF.